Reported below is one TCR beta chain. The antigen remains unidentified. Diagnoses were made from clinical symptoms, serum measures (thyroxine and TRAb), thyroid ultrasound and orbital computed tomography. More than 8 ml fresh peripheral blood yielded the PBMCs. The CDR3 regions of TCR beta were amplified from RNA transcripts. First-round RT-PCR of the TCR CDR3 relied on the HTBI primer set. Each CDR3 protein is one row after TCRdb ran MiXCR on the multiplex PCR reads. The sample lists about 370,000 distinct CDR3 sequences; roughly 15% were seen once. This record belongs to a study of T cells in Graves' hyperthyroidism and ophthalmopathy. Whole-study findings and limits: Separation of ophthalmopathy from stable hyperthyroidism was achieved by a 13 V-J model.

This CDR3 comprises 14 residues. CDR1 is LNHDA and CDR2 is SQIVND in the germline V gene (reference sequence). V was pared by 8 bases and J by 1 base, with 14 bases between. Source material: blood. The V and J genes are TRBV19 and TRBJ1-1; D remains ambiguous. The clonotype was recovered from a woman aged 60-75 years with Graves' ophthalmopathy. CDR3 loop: CASSPETPNTEAFF. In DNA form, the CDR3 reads TGTGCCAGTTCTCCGGAAACCCCGAACACTGAAGCTTTCTTT.